Presented here are 9 T cell receptor beta chains from one specimen sequenced in a study of response to subunit inactivated influenza vaccine. MiXCR, applied by TCRdb to the RT-PCR reads, yields one record per CDR3 protein. Of hundreds of thousands of distinct CDR3 sequences listed, about 7.6% are singletons. The starting material was PBMCs from blood, obtained roughly 24 months after vaccination. The receptors shown here come from a man aged 50 to 69 who received an inactivated influenza vaccine.

V usage is TRBV7-2 and J usage is TRBJ2-1; 9 bases are a match to TRBD1. Germline CDR1 is SGHTA and CDR2 is FQGNSA. The CDR3 is 16 residues long. J was trimmed by 8 bases and V by 5 bases; bases with no gene match: 13. CDR3 DNA sequence: TGTGCCAGCAGCCGCGTTTGGACAGGGGTATACGATGAGCAGTTCTTC. Residues: CASSRVWTGVYDEQFF.

This clonotype has more than one count but fewer than ten. V and J are TRBV11-1 and TRBJ2-7; 9 bases align to TRBD1. The germline CDR1 and CDR2 sequences are SGHAT and FQDESV (reference sequence). The junction had 3 bases not matched to a gene; V was cut back by 3 bases and J by 6 bases. CDR3 size: 13 residues. The CDR3 sequence: CASSLDRGAEQYF. The CDR3 coding sequence is TGTGCCAGCAGCTTGGACAGGGGAGCCGAGCAGTACTTC.

This chain uses TRBV4-2 with TRBJ1-5; 8 bases align to TRBD1. Germline lookup yields CDR1 LGHNA and CDR2 YNFKEQ. The CDR3 runs 15 residues. J gave up 7 bases and V 1 base, and 6 bases lay outside the gene matches. CDR3 sequence reads: CASSQASGGRQPQHF. The CDR3 DNA is TGTGCCAGCAGCCAAGCATCAGGGGGCAGGCAGCCCCAGCATTTT.

This clonotype was detected many times. The rearrangement joins TRBV10-3 to TRBJ1-3; D call uncertain. V lost 2 bases and J 1 base, leaving 9 bases between the germline ends. Germline-derived CDR1 and CDR2 are ENHRY and SYGVKD. The CDR3 loop spans 15 amino acids. The CDR3 spells CAISELPHSGNTIYF. The CDR3 DNA follows: TGTGCCATCAGTGAGCTCCCCCATTCTGGAAACACCATATATTTT.

The table lists this clonotype with a count of one. This sequence joins TRBV7-9 and TRBJ2-5, with 7 bases identical to TRBD2. J gave up 5 bases and V 7 bases, and 19 bases lay outside the gene matches. The CDR3 totals 17 residues. CDR1 and CDR2 from the germline V gene are SEHNR and FQNEAQ (reference sequence). The CDR3 bases are TGTGCCAGCACCGGGACTAACGTCGATAACGGCCGGGAGACCCAGTACTTC. Translation: CASTGTNVDNGRETQYF. The full variable domain, its missing parts supplied by reference TRBV7-9 and TRBJ2-5, is DTGVSQNPRHKITKRGQNVTFRCDPISEHNRLYWYRQTLGQGPEFLTYFQNEAQLEKSRLLSDRFSAERPKGSFSTLEIQRTEQGDSAMYLCASTGTNVDNGRETQYFGPGTRLLVL.

This clonotype was recorded at least ten times. The gene calls are TRBV7-8 and TRBJ2-7; 7 nucleotides agree with TRBD1. This CDR3 comprises 17 residues. V lost 5 bases and J lost 5; bases outside the gene matches: 18. Germline V gene sequence: CDR1 SGHVS, CDR2 FQNEAQ. The CDR3 bases are TGTGCCAGCAGCCTACTAAACCGGGACAGCAGGGTAAACGAGCAGTACTTC. Amino acids: CASSLLNRDSRVNEQYF.

This clonotype was seen at least ten times. V usage is TRBV5-1 and J usage is TRBJ2-2; D gene ambiguous. This CDR3 has 13 residues. In germline, CDR1 is SGHRS, CDR2 YFSETQ. Trimming removed 7 bases from V and 6 bases from J, with 13 bases in between. CDR3 sequence: CASAVVPSGELFF. CDR3 DNA sequence: TGCGCCAGCGCGGTCGTTCCGTCCGGGGAGCTGTTTTTT.

The table lists this clonotype with a few counts. The chain is built from TRBV4-3 and TRBJ2-7; a weak D match, TRBD1 (6 bases). The CDR3 has 13 amino acids. With 1 base removed from V and 3 bases from J, the gap between germline ends came to 7 bases. Germline loops: CDR1 LGHNA, CDR2 YSLEER. Written as DNA, the CDR3 is TGCGCCAGCAGCCAAGGGACAGTCTACGAGCAGTACTTC. This translates into CASSQGTVYEQYF.

This sequence joins TRBV3-1 and TRBJ2-1; no clear D. From germline, CDR1 is LGHDT and CDR2 YNNKEL (reference sequence). There are 13 residues in the CDR3. Trimming cost V 0 bases and J 9 bases, with 9 bases left between them. Here the CDR3 DNA reads TGTGCCAGCAGCCAAGATTTGCTCGGTGAGCAGTTCTTC. Its protein is CASSQDLLGEQFF.